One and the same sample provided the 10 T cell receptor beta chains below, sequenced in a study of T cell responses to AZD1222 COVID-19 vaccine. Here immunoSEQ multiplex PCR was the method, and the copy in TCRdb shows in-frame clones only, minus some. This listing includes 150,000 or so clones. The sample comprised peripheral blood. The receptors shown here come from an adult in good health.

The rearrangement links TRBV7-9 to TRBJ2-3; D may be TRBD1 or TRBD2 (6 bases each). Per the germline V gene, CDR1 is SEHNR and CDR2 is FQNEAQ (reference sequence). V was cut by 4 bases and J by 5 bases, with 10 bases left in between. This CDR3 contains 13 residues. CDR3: CASSSGGGDTQYF. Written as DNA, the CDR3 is TGTGCCAGCAGCTCCGGAGGGGGAGATACGCAGTATTTT.

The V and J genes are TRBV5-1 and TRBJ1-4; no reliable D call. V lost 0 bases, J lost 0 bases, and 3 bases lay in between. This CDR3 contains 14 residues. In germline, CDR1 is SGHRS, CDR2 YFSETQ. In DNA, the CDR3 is TGCGCCAGCAGCTTGGGGTCAACTAATGAAAAACTGTTTTTT. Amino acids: CASSLGSTNEKLFF.

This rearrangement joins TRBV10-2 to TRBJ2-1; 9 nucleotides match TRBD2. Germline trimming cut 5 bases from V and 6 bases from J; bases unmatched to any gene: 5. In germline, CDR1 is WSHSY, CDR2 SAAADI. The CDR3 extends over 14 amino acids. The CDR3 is CASSPGTSPNEQFF. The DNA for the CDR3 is TGCGCCAGCAGTCCCGGGACTAGCCCCAATGAGCAGTTCTTC.

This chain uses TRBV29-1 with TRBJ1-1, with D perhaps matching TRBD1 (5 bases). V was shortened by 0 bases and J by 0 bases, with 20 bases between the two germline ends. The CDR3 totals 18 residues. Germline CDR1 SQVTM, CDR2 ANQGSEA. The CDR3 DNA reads TGCAGCGTTGAAGACGTGGGGACTCAATGGGCCATGAACACTGAAGCTTTCTTT. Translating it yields CSVEDVGTQWAMNTEAFF.

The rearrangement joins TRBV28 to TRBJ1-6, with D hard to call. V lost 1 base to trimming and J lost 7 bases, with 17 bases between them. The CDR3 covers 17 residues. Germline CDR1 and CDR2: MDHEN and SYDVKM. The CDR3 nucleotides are TGTGCCAGCAGTTTATTTCCCCGTGGGGTGGTGAATTCACCCCTCCACTTT. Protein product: CASSLFPRGVVNSPLHF.

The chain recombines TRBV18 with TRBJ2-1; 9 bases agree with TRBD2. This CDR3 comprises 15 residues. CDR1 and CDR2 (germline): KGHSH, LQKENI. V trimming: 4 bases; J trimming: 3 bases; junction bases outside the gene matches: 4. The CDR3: CASSLVSGSYNEQFF. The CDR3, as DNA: TGTGCCAGCTCACTCGTTAGCGGGAGCTACAATGAGCAGTTCTTC.

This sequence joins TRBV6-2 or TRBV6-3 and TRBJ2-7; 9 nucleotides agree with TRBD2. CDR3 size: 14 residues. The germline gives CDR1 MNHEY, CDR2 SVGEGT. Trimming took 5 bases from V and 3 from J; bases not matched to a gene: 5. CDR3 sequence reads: CASSPGLAFYEQYF. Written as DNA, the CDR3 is TGTGCCAGCAGTCCGGGACTAGCTTTCTACGAGCAGTACTTC.

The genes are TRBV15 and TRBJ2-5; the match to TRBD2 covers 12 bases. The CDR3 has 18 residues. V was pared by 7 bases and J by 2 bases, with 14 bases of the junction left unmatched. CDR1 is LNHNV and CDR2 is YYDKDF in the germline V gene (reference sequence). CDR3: CATTARPSSGGGQETQYF. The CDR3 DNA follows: TGTGCCACCACCGCCCGCCCTTCTAGCGGGGGGGGTCAAGAGACCCAGTACTTC.

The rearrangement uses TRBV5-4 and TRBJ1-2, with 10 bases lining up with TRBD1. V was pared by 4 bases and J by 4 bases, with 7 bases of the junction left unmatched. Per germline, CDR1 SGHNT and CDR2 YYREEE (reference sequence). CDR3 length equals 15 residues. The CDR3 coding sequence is TGTGCCAGCAGCATCGGGACAGGGGTGGTCTATGGCTACACCTTC. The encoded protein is CASSIGTGVVYGYTF.

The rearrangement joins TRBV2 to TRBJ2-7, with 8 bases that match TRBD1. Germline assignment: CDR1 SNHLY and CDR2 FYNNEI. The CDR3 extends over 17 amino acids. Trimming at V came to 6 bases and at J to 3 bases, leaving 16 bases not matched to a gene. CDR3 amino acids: CASSGQRQGPASYEQYF. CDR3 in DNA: TGTGCCAGCAGCGGCCAAAGACAGGGGCCGGCCAGCTACGAGCAGTACTTC.